This T cell receptor beta chain was retrieved from a study of neurological immune-mediated disorders. Whole-study results and caveats: Subjects shared no identical expanded-clone CDR3 amino acid sequences, suggesting private TCR-beta repertoires in all groups.

This clonotype was found many times. The antigen remains undetermined. The cDNA was produced through 5'RACE with 10-nucleotide random UMIs. MiXCR, applied by TCRdb to the 5' RACE reads, yields one record per CDR3 protein. This table holds under 50,000 distinct CDR3 sequences, around 10% found once. The sorted libraries were made from approximately 960,000 CD4+ or CD8+ T cells. From germline, CDR1 is SGHDT and CDR2 YYEEEE. Trimming stripped 2 bases from V and 13 bases from J, with 17 bases between. The CDR3 loop spans 13 amino acids. The sequence came from a woman in her 30s with HTLV-1-associated myelopathy (HAM/TSP). What was sequenced was CD4+ T cells from blood. This chain connects TRBV5-6 to TRBJ2-3; D assignment may be TRBD1 or TRBD2 (5 bases each). The CDR3 DNA sequence: TGTGCCAGCAGCTTTTTTGGGGGTGTATCGGAGTATTTT. Protein: CASSFFGGVSEYF. Full variable domain (outside the CDR3, taken from reference TRBV5-6 and TRBJ2-3): DAGVTQSPTHLIKTRGQQVTLRCSPKSGHDTVSWYQQALGQGPQFIFQYYEEEERQRGNFPDRFSGHQFPNYSSELNVNALLLGDSALYLCASSFFGGVSEYFGPGTRLTVL.